This TCR beta chain was recorded in a study of blood T cell repertoires in COVID-19. About the research overall: COVID-19 samples, acute and convalescent, were from the United States, Italy and Spain. Sample material is recorded as cDNA or gDNA derived from T cells, B-cell-depleted T cells, or PBMCs.

Per the study methods: Cell counts per sample came from amplifying reference gene primers. Sequenced by immunoSEQ multiplex PCR; TCRdb stores in-frame clones only, minus some. V, J and clone size are taken as reported in that table, and D and trimming were inferred from the DNA itself. This sample has 200,000 to 300,000 clones, with 85% found just once. Germline trimming cut 8 bases from V and 4 bases from J; bases unmatched to any gene: 8. Germline CDR1 LNHDA, CDR2 SQIVND (reference sequence). This CDR3 comprises 15 residues. The chain combines TRBV19 with TRBJ1-3; TRBD1 matches 10 bases. The sequenced material came from peripheral blood. The TCR originated in a woman aged 55-70 years with active or convalescent COVID-19. CDR3 nucleotide sequence: TGTGCCAGTCGACCGGGACAGGGGATCGGAAACACCATATATTTT. It yields the protein CASRPGQGIGNTIYF.